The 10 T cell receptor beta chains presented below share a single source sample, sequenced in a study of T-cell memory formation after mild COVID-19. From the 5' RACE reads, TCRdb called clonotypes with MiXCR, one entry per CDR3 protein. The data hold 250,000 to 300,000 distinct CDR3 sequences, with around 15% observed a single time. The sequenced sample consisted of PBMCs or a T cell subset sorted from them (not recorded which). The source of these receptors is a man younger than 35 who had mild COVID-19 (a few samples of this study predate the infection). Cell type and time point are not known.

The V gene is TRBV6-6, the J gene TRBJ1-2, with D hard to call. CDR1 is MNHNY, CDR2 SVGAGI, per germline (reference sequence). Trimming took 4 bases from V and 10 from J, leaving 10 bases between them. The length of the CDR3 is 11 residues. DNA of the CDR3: TGTGCCAGCAGTTCCCCCGTAATCTACACCTTC. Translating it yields CASSSPVIYTF.

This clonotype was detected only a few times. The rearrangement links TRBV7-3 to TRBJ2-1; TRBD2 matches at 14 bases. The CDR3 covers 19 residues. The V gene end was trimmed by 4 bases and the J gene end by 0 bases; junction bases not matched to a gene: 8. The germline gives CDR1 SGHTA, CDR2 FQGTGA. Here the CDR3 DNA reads TGTGCCAGCAGCTGGGGACTAGCGGGGGACGATAGCTCCTACAATGAGCAGTTCTTC. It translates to CASSWGLAGDDSSYNEQFF.

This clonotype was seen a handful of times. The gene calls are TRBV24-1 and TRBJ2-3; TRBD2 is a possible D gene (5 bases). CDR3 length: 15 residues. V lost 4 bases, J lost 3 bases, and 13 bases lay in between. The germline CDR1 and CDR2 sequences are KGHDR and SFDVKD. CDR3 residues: CATSDPKTGTDTQYF. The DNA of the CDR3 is TGTGCCACCAGTGACCCTAAGACGGGGACAGATACGCAGTATTTT.

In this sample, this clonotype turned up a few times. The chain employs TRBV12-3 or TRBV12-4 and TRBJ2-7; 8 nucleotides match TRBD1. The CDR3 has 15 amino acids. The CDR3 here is CASSPTGDASHEQYV. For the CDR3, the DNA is TGTGCCAGCAGTCCGACAGGGGACGCCTCCCACGAGCAGTACGTC.

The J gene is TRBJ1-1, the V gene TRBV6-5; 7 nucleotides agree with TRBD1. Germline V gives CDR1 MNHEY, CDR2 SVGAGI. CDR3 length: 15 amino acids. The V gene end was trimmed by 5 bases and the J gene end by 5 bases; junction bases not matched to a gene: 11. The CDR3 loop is CASSPTGTVSTEAFF. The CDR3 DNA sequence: TGTGCCAGCAGTCCTACCGGGACAGTATCGACTGAAGCTTTCTTT.

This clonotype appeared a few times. CDR3: CASTLDPKLSSPLHF. The CDR3, as DNA: TGTGCCAGCACCTTGGACCCAAAACTGAGTTCACCCCTCCACTTT. This chain connects TRBV7-6 to TRBJ1-6; D gene uncertain. Trimming left V 7 bases short and J 9 bases short, with 19 bases between. Germline CDR1 SGHVS, CDR2 FNYEAQ. The CDR3 loop spans 15 amino acids.

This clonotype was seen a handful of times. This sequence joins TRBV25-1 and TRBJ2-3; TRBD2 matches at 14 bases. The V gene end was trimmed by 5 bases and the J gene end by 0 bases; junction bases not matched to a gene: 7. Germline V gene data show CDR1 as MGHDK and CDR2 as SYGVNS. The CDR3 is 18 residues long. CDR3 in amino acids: CASSPWTSGGTSTDTQYF. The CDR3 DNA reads TGTGCCAGCAGTCCCTGGACTAGCGGGGGGACTAGCACAGATACGCAGTATTTT. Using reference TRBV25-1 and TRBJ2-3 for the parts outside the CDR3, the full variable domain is EADIYQTPRYLVIGTGKKITLECSQTMGHDKMYWYQQDPGMELHLIHYSYGVNSTEKGDLSSESTVSRIRTEHFPLTLESARPSHTSQYLCASSPWTSGGTSTDTQYFGPGTRLTVL.

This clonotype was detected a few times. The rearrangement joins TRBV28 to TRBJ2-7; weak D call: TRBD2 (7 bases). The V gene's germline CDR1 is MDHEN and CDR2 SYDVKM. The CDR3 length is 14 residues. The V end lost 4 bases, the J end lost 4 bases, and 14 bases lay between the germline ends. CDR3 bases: TGTGCCAGCAGTTCCTTCGGGGGGCGGTACGAGCAGTACGTC. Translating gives CASSSFGGRYEQYV.

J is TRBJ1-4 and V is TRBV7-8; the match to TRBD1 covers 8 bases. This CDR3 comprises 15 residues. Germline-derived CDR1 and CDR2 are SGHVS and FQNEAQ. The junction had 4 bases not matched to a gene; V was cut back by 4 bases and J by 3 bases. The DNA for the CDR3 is TGTGCCAGCAGCTATCAGGGGGCGGCTAATGAAAAACTGTTTTTT. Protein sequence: CASSYQGAANEKLFF. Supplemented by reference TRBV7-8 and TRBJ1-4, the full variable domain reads GAGVSQSPRYKVAKRGQDVALRCDPISGHVSLFWYQQALGQGPEFLTYFQNEAQLDKSGLPSDRFFAERPEGSVSTLKIQRTQQEDSAVYLCASSYQGAANEKLFFGSGTQLSVL.

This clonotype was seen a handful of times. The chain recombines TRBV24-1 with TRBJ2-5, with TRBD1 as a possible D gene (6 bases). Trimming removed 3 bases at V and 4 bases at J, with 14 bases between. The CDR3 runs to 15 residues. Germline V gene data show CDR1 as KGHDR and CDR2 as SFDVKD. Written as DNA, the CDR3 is TGTGCCACCAGTGATCCAGGGGACCGAAGAGAGACCCAGTACTTC. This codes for CATSDPGDRRETQYF.